These T cell receptor beta chains were read from a single sample in a study of blood T cell repertoires in COVID-19. Assay: immunoSEQ multiplex PCR; the TCRdb copy retains only in-frame clones and omits some. The sample contains about 210,000 clones, roughly 90% of which appear only once. Sequencing was carried out using peripheral blood. These receptors were collected from a young man with active or convalescent COVID-19. The CDR3 runs from the conserved cysteine through the conserved F or W. Each record gives: V gene, CDR3 protein.

V: TRBV6-6; CDR3: CASSPTGGRTGAFF
V: TRBV5-8; CDR3: CASSLVGLAGKRGTGELFF
V: TRBV7-2; CDR3: CASSLGTGPYEQYF
V: TRBV27; CDR3: CASRDRGYEQYF
V: TRBV19; CDR3: CASSIVGRLAGGLSAKNIQYF
V: TRBV3-1/TRBV3-2; CDR3: CASSQSLQGFYGYTF
V: TRBV30; CDR3: CAWSVDQGGSPLHF
V: TRBV7-9; CDR3: CASSFQGRNTEAFF
V: TRBV4-1; CDR3: CASSQGEGEDTEAFF
V: TRBV30; CDR3: CAWSVRGGGTNEQFF
V: TRBV3-1/TRBV3-2; CDR3: CASSQSDRTNTEAFF
V: TRBV6-2/TRBV6-3; CDR3: CASSYGLAGLTGELFF
V: TRBV7-7; CDR3: CASSSGQGLSTDTQYF
V: TRBV6-5; CDR3: CASRAQGYSNQPQHF
V: TRBV18; CDR3: CASSPRTGGNTDTQYF
V: TRBV6-1; CDR3: CASSETVAQETQYF
V: TRBV19; CDR3: CASSQQGNQPQHF
V: TRBV11-1; CDR3: CASSPQGFGTGELFF
V: TRBV11-3; CDR3: CASSLCSGSGQEPNQPQHF
V: TRBV30; CDR3: CAWTREGAQSGNTIYF
V: TRBV15; CDR3: CATSRVPGFQDTQYF
V: TRBV6-1; CDR3: CASSEDSLGGYTF
V: TRBV7-6; CDR3: CASSLISSGNTGELFF
V: TRBV6-1; CDR3: CASFSGRGLNEQYF
V: TRBV5-1; CDR3: CASRVSNGPDTQYF